This record concerns one T cell receptor beta chain sequence. The antigen is unknown. V shed 5 bases, J shed 2 bases, and the junction held 6 bases outside the gene matches. CDR3 length equals 15 residues. Per the germline V gene, CDR1 is MDHEN and CDR2 is SYDVKM. The sample belongs to a study of T cell responses to AZD1222 COVID-19 vaccine. Study conclusions and caveats: Increases in Spike-specific TCR breadth and depth were seen after two AZD1222 doses. The study reported that nearly half of spike-specific TCRs target unmutated variant regions.

The repertoire was sequenced with immunoSEQ multiplex PCR; TCRdb's copy has only in-frame clones and lacks some. Of 100,000 to 120,000 clones listed, roughly 88% are singletons. The V and J genes are TRBV28 and TRBJ2-7; 10 bases are shared with TRBD1. The sequencing here drew on peripheral blood, taken on day 0 of AZD1222 vaccination. This sequence was found in an adult in good health. CDR3 region: CASSRSGTGAYEQYF. The DNA of the CDR3 is TGTGCCAGCAGTCGTTCCGGGACAGGGGCCTACGAGCAGTACTTC.